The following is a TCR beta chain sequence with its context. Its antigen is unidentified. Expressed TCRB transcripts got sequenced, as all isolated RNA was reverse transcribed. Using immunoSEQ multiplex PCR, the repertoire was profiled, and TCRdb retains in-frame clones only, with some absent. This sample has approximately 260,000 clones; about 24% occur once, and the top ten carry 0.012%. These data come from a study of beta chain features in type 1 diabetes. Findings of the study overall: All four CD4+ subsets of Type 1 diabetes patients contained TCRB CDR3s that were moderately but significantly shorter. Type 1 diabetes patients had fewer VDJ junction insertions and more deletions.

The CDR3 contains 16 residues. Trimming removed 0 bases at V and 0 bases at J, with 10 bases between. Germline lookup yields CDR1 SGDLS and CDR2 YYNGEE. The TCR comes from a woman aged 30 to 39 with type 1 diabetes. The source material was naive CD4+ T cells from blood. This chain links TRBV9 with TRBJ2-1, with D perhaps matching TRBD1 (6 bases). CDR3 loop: CASSVVGQSSYNEQFF. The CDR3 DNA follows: TGTGCCAGCAGCGTAGTCGGACAGAGCTCCTACAATGAGCAGTTCTTC.